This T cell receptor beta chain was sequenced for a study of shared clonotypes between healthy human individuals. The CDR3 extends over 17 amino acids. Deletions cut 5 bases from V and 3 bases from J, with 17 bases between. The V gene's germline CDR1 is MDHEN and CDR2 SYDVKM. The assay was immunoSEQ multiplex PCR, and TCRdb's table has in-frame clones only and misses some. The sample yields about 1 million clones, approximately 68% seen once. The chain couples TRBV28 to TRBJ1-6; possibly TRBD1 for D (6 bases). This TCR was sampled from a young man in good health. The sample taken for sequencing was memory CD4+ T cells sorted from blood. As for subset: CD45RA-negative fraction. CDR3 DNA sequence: TGTGCCAGCAGTACCACGTCCGGGACATTCTATAATTCACCCCTCCACTTT. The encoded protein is CASSTTSGTFYNSPLHF.